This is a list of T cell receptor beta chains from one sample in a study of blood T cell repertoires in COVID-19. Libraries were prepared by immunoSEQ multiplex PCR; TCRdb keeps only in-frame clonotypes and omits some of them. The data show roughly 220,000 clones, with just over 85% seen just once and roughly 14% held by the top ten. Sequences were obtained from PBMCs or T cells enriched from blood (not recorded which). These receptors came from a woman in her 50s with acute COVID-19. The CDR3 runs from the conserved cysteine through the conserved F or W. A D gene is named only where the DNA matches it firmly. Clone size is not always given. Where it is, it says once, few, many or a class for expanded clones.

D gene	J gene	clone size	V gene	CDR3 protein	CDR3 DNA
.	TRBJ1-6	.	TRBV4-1	CASSHTGLSYNSPLHF	TGCGCCAGCAGCCATACAGGCCTCTCCTATAATTCACCCCTCCACTTT
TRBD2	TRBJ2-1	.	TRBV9	CASSGVLAGGDEQFF	TGTGCCAGCAGTGGAGTACTAGCGGGAGGTGATGAGCAGTTCTTC
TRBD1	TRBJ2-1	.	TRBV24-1	CATSDPQGDYNEQFF	TGTGCCACCAGTGATCCACAGGGGGACTACAATGAGCAGTTCTTC
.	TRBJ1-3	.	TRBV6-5	CASPDRSGNTIYF	TGTGCCAGCCCCGACAGGTCTGGAAACACCATATATTTT
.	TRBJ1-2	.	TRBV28	CASRPGHQNYGYTF	TGTGCCAGCAGGCCGGGACACCAAAACTATGGCTACACCTTC
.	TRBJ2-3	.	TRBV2	CASSYSRTDTQYF	TGTGCCAGCAGTTATAGCCGCACAGATACGCAGTATTTT
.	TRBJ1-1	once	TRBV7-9	CASSLAREAFF	TGTGCCAGCAGCTTAGCCAGGGAAGCTTTCTTT
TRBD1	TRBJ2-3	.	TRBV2	CATYRGPDTQYF	TGTGCCACCTACAGGGGCCCAGATACGCAGTATTTT
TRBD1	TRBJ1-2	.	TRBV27	CASSQPGQGNYGYTF	TGTGCCAGCAGTCAACCGGGACAGGGTAACTATGGCTACACCTTC
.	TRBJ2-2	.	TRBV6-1	CASSLLGGGAGELFF	TGTGCCAGCAGCCTCTTGGGGGGAGGTGCCGGGGAGCTGTTTTTT
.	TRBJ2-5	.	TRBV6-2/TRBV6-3	CASSYLTVQETQYF	TGTGCCAGCAGTTACCTGACAGTCCAAGAGACCCAGTACTTC
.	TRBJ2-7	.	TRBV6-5	CASPSGYEQYF	TGTGCCAGCCCGTCGGGTTACGAGCAGTACTTC
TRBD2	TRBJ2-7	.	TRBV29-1	CSVEGVTSAYEQYF	TGCAGCGTTGAGGGAGTGACTAGCGCCTACGAGCAGTACTTC
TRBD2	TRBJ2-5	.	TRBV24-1	CATSPTSGNFETQYF	TGTGCCACCAGCCCGACTAGCGGGAATTTCGAGACCCAGTACTTC